The 17 T cell receptor beta chains reported below all come from one sample, sequenced in a study of blood T cell repertoires in COVID-19. Sequencing was performed with immunoSEQ multiplex PCR; in TCRdb, only in-frame clones are kept and a portion is missing. The table lists a few hundred thousand clones, around 83% of them singletons. Sequenced: PBMCs or T cells enriched from blood (not recorded which). These receptors were taken from a woman aged 40 to 55 who had recovered from COVID-19.

The chain joins TRBV23-1 to TRBJ1-2; 7 nucleotides align to TRBD1. TRBV23-1 is treated as an ORF (open reading frame) with a function not yet certain. The CDR3 sequence is 17 residues long. The trim removed 0 bases at V and 4 bases at J, leaving 11 bases unmatched. The CDR3 here is CASSQSIVRAGGYGYTF. CDR3 DNA: TGCGCCAGCAGTCAATCGATAGTACGGGCAGGGGGCTATGGCTACACCTTC.

DNA for the CDR3: TGCGCCAGCAGCCAAGGAGGGGGAGATGGCTACACCTTC. Translating gives CASSQGGGDGYTF. The genes are TRBV4-1 and TRBJ1-2, with D tentatively TRBD1 (6 bases). Germline loops: CDR1 MGHRA, CDR2 YSYEKL. V lost 1 base to trimming and J lost 6 bases, with 9 bases between them. This CDR3 has 13 residues.

The rearrangement links TRBV6-5 to TRBJ1-2; D is ambiguous. Trimming removed 5 bases at V and 4 bases at J, with 17 bases between. Germline V CDR1 and CDR2: MNHEY, SVGAGI. The CDR3 has 15 amino acids. CDR3 loop: CASSIARPGSYGYTF. The CDR3 DNA reads TGTGCCAGCAGTATTGCGCGTCCCGGGAGCTATGGCTACACCTTC.

The rearrangement joins TRBV4-3 to TRBJ2-2; tentative D call: TRBD1 (5 bases). The CDR3 has 14 amino acids. The germline gives CDR1 LGHNA, CDR2 YSLEER. With 0 bases removed from V and 4 bases from J, the gap between germline ends came to 6 bases. The CDR3 region is CASSQDRATGELFF. The CDR3 nucleotides read TGCGCCAGCAGCCAAGACAGGGCCACCGGGGAGCTGTTTTTT.

This clone was detected only once. The rearrangement uses TRBV30 and TRBJ1-2; TRBD1 might be the D (6 bases). The CDR3 sequence is 12 residues long. The ends were cut back, 5 bases at V and 8 bases at J, with 15 bases in the middle. CDR1 and CDR2 from the germline V gene are GTSNPN and SVGIG (reference sequence). The CDR3 loop reads CAWGQKARGYTF. DNA of the CDR3: TGTGCCTGGGGACAGAAGGCGAGGGGCTACACCTTC.

The chain has TRBV30 and TRBJ1-6, with no clear D. Between the trimmed V and J ends, which lost 2 bases and 7 bases, there was a span of 12 bases. In germline, CDR1 is GTSNPN, CDR2 SVGIG (reference sequence). CDR3 length: 14 residues. CDR3 DNA sequence: TGTGCCTGGAGTAAGACAACACGGAATTCACCCCTCCACTTT. This encodes CAWSKTTRNSPLHF.

Note on this clone: The same CDR3 arises from other DNA sequences in this sample as well. This rearrangement joins TRBV6-5 to TRBJ2-2, with 11 bases matching TRBD2. Germline V gene lookup returns CDR1 MNHEY and CDR2 SVGAGI. The junction had 3 bases not matched to a gene; V was cut back by 6 bases and J by 3 bases. This CDR3 region has 15 residues. The CDR3 protein is CASSPLAGDTGELFF. The CDR3 DNA reads TGTGCCAGCAGCCCACTAGCGGGAGACACCGGGGAGCTGTTTTTT.

The chain uses TRBV3-1 (or the pseudogene TRBV3-2) and TRBJ2-3, with 7 bases that match TRBD2. The V gene end was trimmed by 0 bases and the J gene end by 5 bases; junction bases not matched to a gene: 5. Per germline, CDR1 LGHDT and CDR2 YNNKEL (reference sequence). The CDR3 runs to 15 residues. This chain's CDR3 is CASSQDLAEGDTQYF. In DNA, the CDR3 is TGTGCCAGCAGCCAAGACCTAGCGGAGGGAGATACGCAGTATTTT.

The chain combines TRBV7-2 with TRBJ2-1; 11 bases match TRBD2. With 1 base clipped from V and 5 bases from J, the junction kept 4 bases outside the gene matches. This CDR3 region has 16 residues. The germline V gene encodes CDR1 SGHTA and CDR2 FQGNSA. The CDR3 is CASSLVAGGPNNEQFF. In nucleotides, the CDR3 is TGTGCCAGCAGCTTAGTAGCGGGAGGGCCTAACAATGAGCAGTTCTTC.

This chain links TRBV7-2 with TRBJ1-2, with 7 bases aligning to TRBD1. Germline V gene lookup returns CDR1 SGHTA and CDR2 FQGNSA. The CDR3 runs 14 residues. Unmatched junction bases numbered 9, after V lost 7 bases and J lost 4 bases. For the CDR3, the DNA is TGTGCCAGCATTTCCTCGTGGACAGGCTATGGCTACACCTTC. Protein product: CASISSWTGYGYTF.

The chain links TRBV5-5 to TRBJ2-5; D might be TRBD2 (5 bases). Trimming left V 0 bases short and J 5 bases short, with 11 bases between. There are 14 residues in the CDR3. CDR1 and CDR2 (germline): SGHKS, YYEKEE (reference sequence). The CDR3 sequence is CASSLAGGPETQYF. The CDR3 DNA follows: TGTGCCAGCAGCTTGGCCGGAGGCCCCGAGACCCAGTACTTC.

The chain recombines TRBV28 with TRBJ1-5; 9 bases fit TRBD1. Germline lookup yields CDR1 MDHEN and CDR2 SYDVKM. Trimming at V came to 2 bases and at J to 2 bases, leaving 4 bases not matched to a gene. This CDR3 is 16 amino acids long. For the CDR3, the DNA is TGTGCCAGCAGTTTAGGGACAGGGAGGCGCAATCAGCCCCAGCATTTT. It codes for CASSLGTGRRNQPQHF.

The rearrangement joins TRBV6-5 to TRBJ1-2; TRBD1 aligns across 8 bases. The CDR3 covers 13 residues. Germline-derived CDR1 and CDR2 are MNHEY and SVGAGI. V was clipped by 2 bases and J by 8 bases; unmatched bases: 4. The CDR3 is CASSYQGAGGYTF. The DNA for the CDR3 is TGTGCCAGCAGTTACCAGGGGGCAGGAGGCTACACCTTC.

The chain couples TRBV28 to TRBJ1-4; weak D call: TRBD1 (6 bases). Germline V CDR1 and CDR2: MDHEN, SYDVKM. V lost 2 bases and J lost 6, with 13 bases in between. The CDR3 has 15 amino acids. The CDR3 loop reads CASSLDGGADEKLFF. CDR3 in DNA: TGTGCCAGCAGTTTAGATGGGGGGGCGGATGAAAAACTGTTTTTT.

The CDR3 sequence is CAVTSGGSPLHF. The CDR3 DNA is TGTGCCGTGACGTCGGGTGGGTCACCCCTCCACTTT. This chain joins TRBV28 and TRBJ1-6; unclear D gene. Germline V gene data show CDR1 as MDHEN and CDR2 as SYDVKM. This CDR3 is built from 12 residues. V dropped 11 bases and J dropped 10 bases, with 15 bases sitting between them.

The gene calls are TRBV24-1 and TRBJ2-3; D gene ambiguous. The CDR3 has 12 amino acids. Between the trimmed V and J ends, which lost 4 bases and 3 bases, there was a span of 4 bases. Germline assignment: CDR1 KGHDR and CDR2 SFDVKD. DNA for the CDR3: TGTGCCACCAGTGAGTCTACAGATACGCAGTATTTT. Translating it yields CATSESTDTQYF.

Concerning this clone itself: The identical CDR3 is also encoded by other nucleotide sequences in the sample. This chain connects TRBV18 to TRBJ1-1, with D possibly TRBD1 on 6 matching bases. The CDR3 has 13 amino acids. Germline V gene sequence: CDR1 KGHSH, CDR2 LQKENI. V was cut by 6 bases and J by 3 bases, with 11 bases left in between. The CDR3 bases are TGTGCCAGCTCCCCGAACAGGGACACTGAAGCTTTCTTT. The encoded protein is CASSPNRDTEAFF.